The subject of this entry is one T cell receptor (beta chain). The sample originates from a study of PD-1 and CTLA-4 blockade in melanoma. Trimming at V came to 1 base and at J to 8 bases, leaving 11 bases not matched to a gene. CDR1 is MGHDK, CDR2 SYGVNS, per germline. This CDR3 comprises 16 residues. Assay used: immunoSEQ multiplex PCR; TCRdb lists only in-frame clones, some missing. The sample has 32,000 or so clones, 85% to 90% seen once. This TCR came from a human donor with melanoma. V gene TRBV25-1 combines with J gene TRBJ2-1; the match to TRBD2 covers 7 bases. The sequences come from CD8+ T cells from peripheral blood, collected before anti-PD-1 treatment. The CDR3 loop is CASSESTAGASDEQFF. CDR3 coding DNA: TGTGCCAGCAGTGAATCTACGGCGGGAGCCAGCGATGAGCAGTTCTTC.